The entry that follows covers one TCR beta chain sequence. This receptor's antigen is unknown. No much larger clone exists at a distance of one base, and base qualities are not known. Receptors were amplified or captured by multiplex PCR. Sequencing used an Illumina HiSeq 4000. CDR3 regions were amplified by Arm-PCR with iRepertoire HTBI primers to construct TCR beta libraries. Before sequencing, the PCR products underwent gel purification. On the study's bioinformatics: Gene usage analysis of CDR3 amino acid clonotypes relied on the roughly 60 TRBV and around 13 TRBJ segments identified across samples. COPE and FqMerger were used to merge the filtered high-quality paired reads into contigs. BLAST was used to align contigs to IMGT TRBV, TRBD and TRBJ reference genes, and CDR3 was defined according to IMGT. Any clonotype with a frequency above 0.1% was counted as a highly expanded clone. Shannon entropy served as the measure of repertoire diversity, while the Gini coefficient captured V-J evenness. A clonotype was considered public if more than one individual shared it. The public reads were reanalyzed by TCRdb: fastp trimming at Q25, MiXCR alignment, in-frame beta chains only. A single entry per CDR3 protein holds the most common genes and DNA from its merged rows. Here the V and J calls rest on TCRdb's processing, not on the authors' analysis. Across this sample there are fewer than 600,000 distinct CDR3 sequences, with roughly 23% seen only once. Clones ranked in the top ten supply roughly 13% of the sample.

CDR1 and CDR2 are drawn from the germline V gene: SGDLS, YYNGEE. The CDR3 contains 16 residues, cysteine and phenylalanine counted. Only the CDR3 part of the read is kept: 48 bases, read in frame from the first base. Clipping removes 4 bases from V and 4 bases from J, with 6 as the unmatched junction base count. The meaning of the sample's time point label: persistent/refractory GD, antithyroid drugs over 5 years with positive TRAb. For both TCR sequencing and RNA sequencing, RNA was extracted from PBMCs in TRIzol. The diagnosis of Graves' disease followed American Thyroid Association guidelines. The patients came from an endocrinology department in Xi'an, China. From each patient, 8 to 10 milliliters of peripheral blood was collected into an EDTA anticoagulant tube. PBMCs were isolated by Ficoll Paque Plus density gradient separation without further T cell sorting. An Agilent 2100 Bioanalyzer and agarose gel were used to assess RNA quality, and a NanoDrop 2000 was used to measure RNA concentration.

This record comes from a study of regulatory T cells in long-lasting Graves disease (dated by TCRdb to about 2021). Study-level background: To count as having persistent Graves' disease, a patient had to have received antithyroid drug treatment for over 5 years with TSH receptor autoantibodies remaining persistently positive. Peripheral blood TCR sequencing and RNA sequencing compared persistent Graves' disease patients with newly diagnosed Graves' disease patients. The study was conducted in China and was registered as a clinical trial. A total of about 35 samples underwent TCR sequencing, from roughly 13 patients with persistent Graves' disease and 20 patients with newly diagnosed Graves' disease. On average, persistent Graves' disease patients in the clinical cohort had been on antithyroid drugs for about 10.3 years. Here is what the overall study found, with its caveats: Sequencing and analysis were limited to the TCR beta chain. Compared with newly diagnosed patients, persistent Graves' disease patients had lower TCR Shannon entropy and fewer highly expanded clones, which suggests clonal expansion. Because the primary lesion, thyroid tissue, could not be accessed, the study looked at peripheral blood alone. Preferential use of TRBV28, TRBJ1-2 and TRBJ2-5 was observed in persistent disease, whereas TRBV20-1 and TRBJ2-1 were favored in newly diagnosed disease. The small sample size was acknowledged by the authors as a limitation that may reduce accuracy. Persistent patients shared more public clonotypes among themselves (around 3,000) than newly diagnosed patients did (over 900).

The receptor's source is a female donor with Graves disease. The material was peripheral blood mononuclear cells (PBMCs), obtained when the disease was refractory, from a patient treated with antithyroid drugs. The V gene is TRBV9 and the J gene is TRBJ2-5, and 14 bases in between align with TRBD2. The DNA sequence reads TGTGCCAGCAGCACGACTAGCGGGGGGGCCGGAGAGACCCAGTACTTC. Its coded protein is CASSTTSGGAGETQYF.